One T cell receptor beta chain is described in this entry. This sample was included in a study of Graves' ophthalmopathy and Graves' hyperthyroidism. Physicians reached a diagnosis by relying on clinical symptoms, serum thyroxine, TRAb, thyroid ultrasound and orbital computed tomography. Researchers took RNA transcripts and amplified TCR beta CDR3 regions from them. Second-round multiplex PCR came after a first-round RT-PCR that employed HTBI primers. TCRdb fed the multiplex PCR reads into MiXCR, producing one record per CDR3 protein. The sample consists of about 400,000 distinct CDR3 sequences, 15% to 20% of them appearing once. V was trimmed by 8 bases and J by 6 bases, leaving 8 bases between them. The CDR3 totals 11 residues. Germline-derived CDR1 and CDR2 are MNHEY and SVGEGT.

The receptor's source is a young woman with Graves' ophthalmopathy. The chain couples TRBV6-2 or TRBV6-3 to TRBJ1-5, with D hard to call. Material: peripheral blood. The CDR3 protein is CASGYGQPQHF. In nucleotides, the CDR3 is TGTGCCAGCGGGTATGGTCAGCCCCAGCATTTT.